This T cell receptor (beta chain) is from a study of molecular identifiers for immune sequencing clone quantification. TCRdb fed the PCR reads into MiXCR, producing one record per CDR3 protein. The sample has 45,000 to 55,000 distinct CDR3 sequences; around 33% are singletons. This CDR3 comprises 11 residues. The V end lost 4 bases, the J end lost 3 bases, and 3 bases lay between the germline ends. The germline gives CDR1 SGHVS, CDR2 FNYEAQ. As regards this clonotype: This may be a read error, as it is one base from a much larger clone.

The chain couples TRBV7-6 to TRBJ2-5; D uncertain. The sequenced material came from naive CD8+ T cells from blood, with Jurkat cell RNA spiked in. This sample's subset: FACS-sorted CD8+CD4-CCR7+CD45RA+ naive T cells. This TCR derives from a human donor in good health. Some libraries in this study had Jurkat cell RNA spiked in. The CDR3 bases are TGTGCCAGCAGCTCAAAAGAGACCCAGTACTTC. Its protein product is CASSSKETQYF.